Shown below are 21 T cell receptor beta chains from a single sample sequenced in a study of T-cell reconstitution after alpha-beta-depleted transplantation in children. This sample's TCRbeta library carried unique molecular identifier barcodes. TCRdb reprocessed the PCR reads with MiXCR, giving one entry per CDR3 protein. Counted here are 440,000 or so distinct CDR3 sequences, over 40% occurring once; the ten biggest clones make up 27%. Sequencing was performed on PBMCs, taken before TCRalphabeta/CD19-depleted stem cell transplant. The receptors shown here come from a girl aged 2 to 9 with aplastic anemia, due to receive a stem cell transplant.

This clonotype is a singleton in its sample. V is TRBV5-4 and J is TRBJ2-3; 7 bases fit TRBD1. The CDR3 extends over 15 amino acids. J lost 5 bases, V lost 0 bases, and 6 bases had no gene match. CDR1 SGHNT and CDR2 YYREEE come from the germline V gene (reference sequence). For the CDR3, the DNA is TGTGCCAGCAGCTTGGATCGGACAGGCATAGATACGCAGTATTTT. Its translation: CASSLDRTGIDTQYF.

The sample holds many counts of this clonotype. The chain carries TRBV29-1 and TRBJ2-3; 7 nucleotides line up with TRBD2. Trimming cost V 6 bases and J 9 bases; bases outside gene matches: 6. CDR3 length: 11 amino acids. The V gene's germline CDR1 is SQVTM and CDR2 ANQGSEA. In DNA, the CDR3 is TGCAGCGTGGCCGGGGGGATCACGCAGTATTTT. It translates to CSVAGGITQYF.

V and J are TRBV6-2 or TRBV6-3 and TRBJ2-3; 12 bases are a match to TRBD2. CDR1 and CDR2 from the germline V gene are MNHEY and SVGEGT. V gave up 4 bases and J gave up 4 bases; unmatched junction bases: 12. The CDR3 extends over 18 amino acids. CDR3 region: CASSSTLRLAGAPDTQYF. The CDR3 DNA reads TGTGCCAGCAGTTCCACGCTTCGACTAGCGGGAGCCCCAGATACGCAGTATTTT.

The rearrangement joins TRBV12-3 or TRBV12-4 to TRBJ1-5; 8 bases align to TRBD1. V trimming: 6 bases; J trimming: 0 bases; junction bases outside the gene matches: 7. The CDR3 contains 16 residues. In DNA, the CDR3 is TGTGCCAGCAGCCCCGGACAGGGACCTAGCAATCAGCCCCAGCATTTT. It yields the protein CASSPGQGPSNQPQHF.

There are many counts of this clonotype. The CDR3 protein is CASSLVSTSYEQYF. CDR3 nucleotides: TGCGCCAGCAGCTTGGTCAGCACCTCCTACGAGCAGTACTTC. The chain links TRBV5-1 to TRBJ2-7; D call uncertain. From germline, CDR1 is SGHRS and CDR2 YFSETQ. The V and J ends lost 0 bases and 0 bases respectively, with 7 bases between them. The CDR3 runs 14 residues. The full variable domain, with the rest looked up from reference TRBV5-1 and TRBJ2-7, is KAGVTQTPRYLIKTRGQQVTLSCSPISGHRSVSWYQQTPGQGLQFLFEYFSETQRNKGNFPGRFSGRQFSNSRSEMNVSTLELGDSALYLCASSLVSTSYEQYFGPGTRLTVT.

The gene calls are TRBV27 and TRBJ2-5; D not certain. Germline-derived CDR1 and CDR2 are MNHEY and SMNVEV (reference sequence). This CDR3 has 13 residues. The germline V and J ends were trimmed by 2 bases and 5 bases, with 9 bases remaining between them. This CDR3 is CASSLGYPETQYF. The CDR3 DNA sequence: TGTGCCAGCAGTTTAGGGTACCCGGAGACCCAGTACTTC.

The chain couples TRBV29-1 to TRBJ1-1; D is undetermined. Germline CDR1 is SQVTM and CDR2 is ANQGSEA. This CDR3 has 11 amino acids. V was cut by 8 bases and J by 3 bases, with 10 bases left in between. The CDR3, as DNA: TGCAGCTCCGATTGGGACACTGAAGCTTTCTTT. As protein: CSSDWDTEAFF.

This clonotype was seen more than once but under ten times. The chain uses TRBV12-3 or TRBV12-4 and TRBJ1-1, with a tentative D call TRBD1 (6 bases). CDR3 length: 16 residues. Trimming pared 6 bases from V and 5 bases from J, leaving 22 bases between. The CDR3 sequence: CASSRRVGDTRTEAFF. CDR3 bases: TGTGCCAGCAGCCGTAGGGTAGGGGACACGAGGACTGAAGCTTTCTTT.

V and J are TRBV12-3 or TRBV12-4 and TRBJ1-3; D might be TRBD1 (6 bases). This CDR3 comprises 16 residues. V dropped 10 bases and J dropped 0 bases, with 19 bases sitting between them. CDR3 coding DNA: TGTGCCACAGGTTCCCTTGGGGGGCCCTCTGGAAACACCATATATTTT. Residues: CATGSLGGPSGNTIYF.

This clonotype occurred a few times. V and J are TRBV27 and TRBJ2-3, with D perhaps TRBD1 (6 bases). V was pared by 5 bases and J by 7 bases, with 19 bases between. The CDR3 sequence is 15 residues long. CDR1 and CDR2 (germline): MNHEY, SMNVEV (reference sequence). CDR3 amino acids: CASSDPGAGLNTQYF. The CDR3 DNA is TGTGCCAGCAGTGACCCAGGGGCCGGCTTGAATACGCAGTATTTT.

The rearrangement joins TRBV15 to TRBJ2-6, with D possibly TRBD1 on 5 matching bases. CDR3 length equals 17 residues. The V gene's germline CDR1 is LNHNV and CDR2 YYDKDF (reference sequence). The V end was cut by 0 bases, the J end by 2 bases, with 11 bases between. The CDR3 nucleotides are TGTGCCACCAGCAGAGATCCCCCAGGGACTGGGGCCAACGTCCTGACTTTC. Translation gives CATSRDPPGTGANVLTF. Full variable domain (outside the CDR3, taken from reference TRBV15 and TRBJ2-6): DAMVIQNPRYQVTQFGKPVTLSCSQTLNHNVMYWYQQKSSQAPKLLFHYYDKDFNNEADTPDNFQSRRPNTSFCFLDIRSPGLGDTAMYLCATSRDPPGTGANVLTFGAGSRLTVL.

This clonotype showed up just a few times. The V call is TRBV7-2, the J call TRBJ1-1; TRBD1 aligns across 7 bases. The CDR3 is 12 residues long. Germline CDR1 SGHTA, CDR2 FQGNSA. The junction had 8 bases not matched to a gene; V was cut back by 5 bases and J by 11 bases. CDR3 nucleotides: TGTGCCAGCAGCCCCCAAAGGGGGCAGGCTTTCTTT. It is translated as CASSPQRGQAFF.

The rearrangement uses TRBV5-5 and TRBJ2-5; D is uncertain. The CDR3 length is 13 residues. Trimming took off 4 bases at V and 5 bases at J, with 12 bases between the two ends. In germline, CDR1 is SGHKS, CDR2 YYEKEE (reference sequence). The CDR3 coding sequence is TGTGCCAGCAGCGTCGACCTCGCTGAGACCCAGTACTTC. It specifies CASSVDLAETQYF.

The gene calls are TRBV29-1 and TRBJ1-2; 7 nucleotides align to TRBD1. Germline V gene data show CDR1 as SQVTM and CDR2 as ANQGSEA. Trimming took 0 bases from V and 0 from J; bases not matched to a gene: 4. The CDR3 consists of 15 residues. The CDR3 sequence is CSVEDAGTANYGYTF. Here the CDR3 DNA reads TGCAGCGTTGAAGATGCGGGGACAGCTAACTATGGCTACACCTTC.

This clonotype was seen only once. The chain uses TRBV20-1 and TRBJ2-3; the match to TRBD1 covers 10 bases. Germline V CDR1 and CDR2: DFQATT, SNEGSKA (reference sequence). Trimming removed 4 bases from V and 1 base from J; junction bases left unmatched: 2. This CDR3 has 14 residues. This CDR3 is CSAIDRGRTDTQYF. For the CDR3, the DNA is TGCAGTGCTATCGACAGGGGGCGCACAGATACGCAGTATTTT.

The chain uses TRBV29-1 and TRBJ2-3; 7 bases align to TRBD1. The V and J ends lost 7 bases and 3 bases, in that order; junction bases with no gene match: 7. The CDR3 totals 13 residues. CDR1 is SQVTM, CDR2 ANQGSEA, per germline. In DNA, the CDR3 is TGCAGCGGAGGGACAGTCCAAACAGATACGCAGTATTTT. Protein product: CSGGTVQTDTQYF.

This clonotype was seen more than once but under ten times. CDR3 amino acids: CSARDRAWARETQYF. CDR3 DNA sequence: TGCAGTGCTAGAGATCGGGCGTGGGCGAGAGAGACCCAGTACTTC. The chain is built from TRBV20-1 and TRBJ2-5, with D uncertain. Trimming pared 0 bases from V and 4 bases from J, leaving 15 bases between. The germline V gene encodes CDR1 DFQATT and CDR2 SNEGSKA (reference sequence). CDR3 length equals 15 residues.

J is TRBJ1-1 and V is TRBV7-2; 7 positions match TRBD1. This CDR3 has 15 amino acids. The junction had 9 bases not matched to a gene; V was cut back by 6 bases and J by 2 bases. Germline lookup yields CDR1 SGHTA and CDR2 FQGNSA. As DNA, the CDR3 is TGTGCCAGCAGGGGAGGGGGCTTCACAAACACTGAAGCTTTCTTT. This encodes CASRGGGFTNTEAFF.

CDR3 bases: TGCAGTGCTAGAACAGGGGGACTGCCCGCAGATACGCAGTATTTT. Translated: CSARTGGLPADTQYF. J is TRBJ2-3 and V is TRBV20-1; 8 bases are a match to TRBD1. The trim removed 2 bases at V and 4 bases at J, leaving 8 bases unmatched. Germline V CDR1 and CDR2: DFQATT, SNEGSKA (reference sequence). The CDR3 totals 15 residues.

This clonotype has ten or more counts. This rearrangement joins TRBV5-1 to TRBJ2-1, with 13 bases fitting TRBD2. Germline values: CDR1 SGHRS, CDR2 YFSETQ. This CDR3 is built from 16 residues. Germline trimming cut 4 bases from V and 4 bases from J; bases unmatched to any gene: 5. CDR3 amino acids: CASSTGGLAGYNEQFF. CDR3 DNA: TGCGCCAGCAGCACGGGGGGACTAGCGGGATACAATGAGCAGTTCTTC. Complete variable domain (other parts from reference TRBV5-1 and TRBJ2-1): KAGVTQTPRYLIKTRGQQVTLSCSPISGHRSVSWYQQTPGQGLQFLFEYFSETQRNKGNFPGRFSGRQFSNSRSEMNVSTLELGDSALYLCASSTGGLAGYNEQFFGPGTRLTVL.

J is TRBJ1-1 and V is TRBV3-1; TRBD1 agrees at 8 bases. This CDR3 is 15 amino acids long. Trimming took 0 bases from V and 3 from J; bases not matched to a gene: 3. Germline V gives CDR1 LGHDT, CDR2 YNNKEL (reference sequence). As DNA, the CDR3 is TGTGCCAGCAGCCAAGAGACAGGGGCGGACACTGAAGCTTTCTTT. It yields the protein CASSQETGADTEAFF.